Listed below are T cell receptor beta chains from one sample, sequenced in a study of regulatory and conventional T cells in RAG deficiency. TCRdb keeps only in-frame clones here, not all; method: immunoSEQ multiplex PCR. This table has tens of thousands of clones, around 90% appearing once. These sequences were also reported in another study, on regulatory T cells.

Sequenced input: CD4+ effector T cells sorted from blood. These receptors were collected from a human donor in good health. The CDR3 runs from the conserved cysteine through the conserved F or W. Each record gives: CDR3 protein, CDR3 length, V gene.

CASSFRGQPQHF	12	TRBV7-2
CASSIGDRGSYGYTF	15	TRBV19
CASSLGGQGLEAFF	14	TRBV11-2
CASRGTVLAKNIQYF	15	TRBV2
CASSNTGTGSLYSNQPQHF	19	TRBV19
CASSPGTLAVTDTQYF	16	TRBV5-1
CASSELGANYEQYF	14	TRBV25-1
CSARAYEQYF	10	TRBV20-1
CASSQTLAAGELFF	14	TRBV7-9
CASSSTGLLGEQYF	14	TRBV5-4
CASSLDRINEKLFF	14	TRBV7-3
CASTLRDRGREQYF	14	TRBV28
CAVKASVTYEQYF	13	TRBV2
CASSLVRPENTGELFF	16	TRBV7-9
CASSAGQGASNEQFF	15	TRBV5-1
CASGGSSYEQYF	12	TRBV9
CASSPRTGGYEQYF	14	TRBV5-8
CASSLGYDYGYTF	13	TRBV28
CASSLQGMNTEAFF	14	TRBV5-4
CASSLNQGNTEAFF	14	TRBV11-1
CASRGQTRQETQYF	14	TRBV2
CASRGSYNSPLHF	13	TRBV6-1
CASSPPSSGGNYNEQFF	17	TRBV18
CASSFGRLNNSPLHF	15	TRBV5-6
CASSIFGSGGEAFF	14	TRBV19
CASSYEQDIQYF	12	TRBV6-6
CASSYDSLTANEQFF	15	TRBV18
CASSGYEGLGTEAFF	15	TRBV9
CASSAPSRYGYTF	13	TRBV6-1
CASRDKTGFDEKLFF	15	TRBV28
CASSQDGGSAYNEQFF	16	TRBV14
CASSTGLVFPVAFF	14	TRBV19
CASRRTSRELFF	12	TRBV6-6
CASSLGGRETQYF	13	TRBV11-2
CASRTRQGPGEKLFF	15	TRBV19
CASSQDTGLVGSYNEQFF	18	TRBV14
CASSSTPSSYNEQFF	15	TRBV6-5
CASSPQDLSGNTIYF	15	TRBV5-6
CASKLGDSMNTEAFF	15	TRBV5-1
CSATVGSYEQYF	12	TRBV29-1
CASSLGGLAKNIQYF	15	TRBV5-4
CASSQSLAGLHNEQFF	16	TRBV4-1
CASNTGKGTQYF	12	TRBV19
CASSSTRADTQYF	13	TRBV11-3
CASSPRTVQTYEQYF	15	TRBV19
CASSIAGNTIYF	12	TRBV19
CASSYSGANSPLHF	14	TRBV6-5
CASSLETSGQETQYF	15	TRBV5-5
CASSLGPAGTGRYEQYF	17	TRBV5-1
CASSLTEETQYF	12	TRBV5-1
CASSLVGPSGAFF	13	TRBV28
CASSMWMTGELFF	13	TRBV19
CASSLGQGRLWANVLTF	17	TRBV5-6
CASSKMGQGTTEAFF	15	TRBV11-2
CASSYGQGGTHNTAF	15	TRBV6-5
CASSFPGSSYEQYF	14	TRBV5-4
CASSPDRVGEQYF	13	TRBV5-4
CASSFLVGSTDTQYF	15	TRBV11-3
CASSEGDRGRGTEAFF	16	TRBV10-2